The rows below give T cell receptor beta chains drawn from one sample of a study of human T cells and chemical hapten exposure. TCRdb independently ran MiXCR on the RACE reads; one entry per CDR3 protein. The sample records about 84,000 distinct CDR3 sequences, about 10% being singletons. The sample was whole blood, taken in connection with sensitization to the hapten diphenylcyclopropenone (DPC). The receptors shown here come from a woman aged 45-60 years with alopecia areata. Some clones in this sample may be carry-over from other donors' samples. Each CDR3 is given with its conserved first and last residue. The order of the fields is J gene, V gene, clone size, D gene, CDR3 DNA, CDR3 protein. A D gene is named only where the DNA matches it firmly. A clone size is listed for some rows: how often the clone was seen (once, few, many), or a class if it is expanded.

TRBJ2-1	TRBV6-2/TRBV6-3	.	.	TGTGCCAGCAGGGGTAATGAGCAGTTCTTC	CASRGNEQFF
TRBJ2-2	TRBV6-2/TRBV6-3	.	.	TGTGCCAGCAGTTACCGGGCCTCGGGCACCGGGGAGCTGTTTTTT	CASSYRASGTGELFF
TRBJ2-1	TRBV6-2/TRBV6-3	many	.	TGTGCCAGCAGTTACAGGGAGTACAATGAGCAGTTCTTC	CASSYREYNEQFF
TRBJ1-1	TRBV11-1	many	.	TGTGCCAGCAGCTTAACCGGCCTAGACACTGAAGCTTTCTTT	CASSLTGLDTEAFF
TRBJ2-1	TRBV15	.	.	TGTGCCACCAGCAGAGATCCACGCTTTTCAATTGAGCAGTTCTTC	CATSRDPRFSIEQFF
TRBJ2-2	TRBV24-1	many	TRBD1	TGTGCCACCAGTGAAGTAGGACAGGGGCACACCGGGGAGCTGTTTTTT	CATSEVGQGHTGELFF
TRBJ1-1	TRBV20-1	many	TRBD1	TGCAGTGCTAAGACCGGGACAGCTAACACTGAAGCTTTCTTT	CSAKTGTANTEAFF
TRBJ1-5	TRBV5-8	many	.	TGTGCCAGCAGGATAACCCGGGACACGGTCAATCAGCCCCAGCATTTT	CASRITRDTVNQPQHF
TRBJ1-2	TRBV9	few	.	TGTGCCAGCAGCGTAGAAAACCAGGGCTATGGCTACACCTTC	CASSVENQGYGYTF
TRBJ2-1	TRBV7-6	few	TRBD2	TGTGCCAGTCGCGGAGCGGGAGACAATGAGCAGTTCTTC	CASRGAGDNEQFF
TRBJ2-3	TRBV7-2	.	TRBD2	TGTGCCAGCAGCTTAGTGCCTGGACTAGCCGTACCCACAGATACGCAGTATTTT	CASSLVPGLAVPTDTQYF
TRBJ1-5	TRBV10-1	many	.	TGCGCCAGCAGCCTGGGACGGAATCAGCCCCAGCATTTT	CASSLGRNQPQHF
TRBJ1-2	TRBV10-3	many	.	TGTGCCATCAGTGAGTCCGGCCGCATTCAAGGCGGCTACACCTTC	CAISESGRIQGGYTF
TRBJ2-1	TRBV20-1	few	TRBD2	TGCAGTGCCACTAGACTAGCGGATGACATCTACAATGAGCAGTTCTTC	CSATRLADDIYNEQFF
TRBJ2-3	TRBV7-8	.	TRBD2	TGTGCCAGCAGCTCACCCAGGGTGGTACTAGCGGCCCAGGAAACGCAGTATTTT	CASSSPRVVLAAQETQYF
TRBJ2-1	TRBV12-3/TRBV12-4	few	TRBD2	TGTGCCAGCAGTCGTCGTGTGGGGGAGGGCTACAATGAGCAGTTCTTC	CASSRRVGEGYNEQFF
TRBJ2-7	TRBV7-9	.	TRBD1	TGTGCCAGCAGCGCGGGACCGGACAGGGGATCTTACGAGCAGTACTTC	CASSAGPDRGSYEQYF
TRBJ2-7	TRBV29-1	many	.	TGCAGCGTTGTCACAGGCTCCTACGAGCAGTACTTC	CSVVTGSYEQYF
TRBJ2-3	TRBV5-1	few	TRBD1	TGCGCCAGCAGTTCCGGTACAGGGGCGACCACAGATACGCAGTATTTT	CASSSGTGATTDTQYF
TRBJ2-7	TRBV20-1	few	TRBD1	TGCAGGATGGCAGGGGACAGCTCCTACGAGCAGTACTTC	CRMAGDSSYEQYF
TRBJ2-1	TRBV27	few	.	TGTGCCAGCAGTCACGGCCAGGCTGTCTACAATGAGCAGTTCTTC	CASSHGQAVYNEQFF
TRBJ2-3	TRBV20-1	many	TRBD2	TGCAGTGCTTTAGCGGGAGGGCAGGATACGCAGTATTTT	CSALAGGQDTQYF
TRBJ2-3	TRBV3-1	many	TRBD2	TGTGCCAGCAGCCAAGTGGCAAGAAGCGGGAGGTCCACTGATACGCAGTATTTT	CASSQVARSGRSTDTQYF
TRBJ2-5	TRBV6-2/TRBV6-3	.	TRBD1	TGTGCCAGCAGAACCGGGACAGGGTCAGAGACCCAGTACTTC	CASRTGTGSETQYF
TRBJ1-1	TRBV14	few	.	TGTGCCAGCAGCGAACAGGGATTTGAAGCTTTCTTT	CASSEQGFEAFF
TRBJ1-2	TRBV3-1	few	.	TGTGCCAGCAGCCAAGAAGGGTACTATGGCTACACCTTC	CASSQEGYYGYTF
TRBJ2-7	TRBV7-2	few	TRBD2	TGTGCCAGCAGCTTACGGCGGGAGAGTACCCACGAGCAGTACTTC	CASSLRRESTHEQYF
TRBJ2-1	TRBV20-1	.	TRBD2	TGCAGTGCTAGATCCAGCGGGGGGGAGCAGTTCTTC	CSARSSGGEQFF
TRBJ1-3	TRBV5-1	many	.	TGCGCCAGCAGCCCCTCGGTCATCAGCTCTGGAAACACCATATATTTT	CASSPSVISSGNTIYF
TRBJ2-6	TRBV11-3	few	TRBD1	TGTGCCAGCAGCGGGACAGGGGTATCTGGGGCCAACGTCCTGACTTTC	CASSGTGVSGANVLTF
TRBJ1-1	TRBV7-3	many	.	TGTGCCAGCAGCTTAGGGGAGGGCACTGAAGCTTTCTTT	CASSLGEGTEAFF
TRBJ1-2	TRBV27	many	TRBD1	TGTGCCAGCACCGGTGGGACAGGGCATTATGGCTACACCTTC	CASTGGTGHYGYTF
TRBJ1-5	TRBV12-3/TRBV12-4	.	TRBD1	TGTGCCAGCAGAAAGACAGGGGAGGGCAATCAGCCCCAGCATTTT	CASRKTGEGNQPQHF
TRBJ2-1	TRBV6-1	many	TRBD2	TGTGCCAGCATCGTAGCGGGAGGGGGAAATGAGCAGTTCTTC	CASIVAGGGNEQFF
TRBJ2-7	TRBV25-1	few	.	TGTGCCAGCAGTGAATCCCCGCCCCGCTACGAGCAGTACTTC	CASSESPPRYEQYF
TRBJ2-2	TRBV25-1	many	TRBD2	TGTGCCAGCAGAACTAGCGGGAGGGCCGGGAGCACCGGGGAGCTGTTTTTT	CASRTSGRAGSTGELFF
TRBJ2-1	TRBV6-5	.	TRBD2	TGTGCCAGCAGCTTCGCGGGGACTAGCTTGGGCAATGAGCAGTTCTTC	CASSFAGTSLGNEQFF
TRBJ2-1	TRBV5-1	.	TRBD2	TGCGCCAGCAGCTGGCGGACTAGCGGGAGCAATGAGCAGTTCTTC	CASSWRTSGSNEQFF
TRBJ2-1	TRBV7-9	many	.	TGTGCCAGCAGCTTCTCCCGCGGGACCTACTACAATGAGCAGTTCTTC	CASSFSRGTYYNEQFF
TRBJ1-2	TRBV20-1	few	.	TGCAGTGCTAGCCTAGGGGAGGGAGTTAACTATGGCTACACCTTC	CSASLGEGVNYGYTF
TRBJ2-2	TRBV4-2	few	.	TGTGCCAGCAGCCAAGATCGTGCGGTAAACACCGGGGAGCTGTTTTTT	CASSQDRAVNTGELFF
TRBJ2-3	TRBV6-4	.	.	TGTGCCAGCAGTGCGGGAGCCGGCACAGATACGCAGTATTTT	CASSAGAGTDTQYF
TRBJ2-1	TRBV4-2	many	.	TGTGCCAGCAGCCAAGGCGAGGACCCCTACAATGAGCAGTTCTTC	CASSQGEDPYNEQFF
TRBJ1-4	TRBV7-2	few	.	TGTGCCAGCAGCTACACTTGGGGGGCTAATGAAAAACTGTTTTTT	CASSYTWGANEKLFF
TRBJ2-1	TRBV6-2/TRBV6-3	few	TRBD1	TGTGCCAGCAGCAGGGGGCTTGAGCAGTTCTTC	CASSRGLEQFF
TRBJ2-1	TRBV11-2	many	TRBD2	TGTGCCAGCAGCTTACCCTCCGGGTCTAGCGGGAGAGGTGAGCAGTTCTTC	CASSLPSGSSGRGEQFF
TRBJ2-1	TRBV7-9	many	.	TGTGCCAGCAACCCGGTCGACAATGAGCAGTTCTTC	CASNPVDNEQFF
TRBJ1-5	TRBV19	.	.	TGTGCCAGTAGTGCCTGGGGCAAGGGGGGCAATCAGCCCCAGCATTTT	CASSAWGKGGNQPQHF
TRBJ2-1	TRBV29-1	few	.	TGCAGCGGGCAGCGCTCCTACAATGAGCAGTTCTTC	CSGQRSYNEQFF
TRBJ2-7	TRBV6-2/TRBV6-3	many	TRBD2	TGTGCCAGCAGTTTTGCAGCGGGAGGGCCCGAGCAGTACTTC	CASSFAAGGPEQYF
TRBJ1-2	TRBV5-1	many	.	TGTGCCAGCAGCCTGGACAGTAACTATGGCTACACCTTC	CASSLDSNYGYTF